These 25 T cell receptor beta chains were sequenced from one sample in a study of T-cell reconstitution after alpha-beta-depleted transplantation in children (TCRdb year 2016). This sample's treatment or condition label indicates: allogeneic hematopoietic cell transplantation with graft depleted of TCRalphabeta T cells and CD19 B cells. Library prep was done by PCR. Data came from an Illumina HiSeq 2500. To normalize quantification of the TCRbeta repertoire, the TCR libraries were built with molecular barcoding that relied on unique molecular identifiers. TCRdb ran its own pipeline on the public reads, namely fastp trimming at Q25 and MiXCR clone calling, and kept in-frame beta chains. Each entry merges the rows of one CDR3 protein and shows their most common DNA and genes. This sample holds about 600,000 distinct CDR3 sequences; 13% were observed only once. Clones ranked in the top ten supply approximately 2% of the sample.

Sequencing used PBMCs, mostly from graft donor cells, obtained 360 days after TCRalphabeta/CD19-depleted stem cell transplant. The receptors were sampled from a male patient between 5 and 17 years old who had a stem cell transplant for acute myeloid leukemia, so the T cells may come from the graft donor.

This clonotype was observed at least ten times. The J gene is TRBJ2-1, the V gene TRBV29-1; no clear D gene. The V gene's germline CDR1 is SQVTM and CDR2 ANQGSEA. The germline V and J ends were trimmed by 2 bases and 6 bases, with 11 bases remaining between them. This CDR3 spans 13 amino acids. The CDR3 loop reads CSVESRPSNEQFF. CDR3 DNA: TGCAGCGTTGAAAGTCGGCCTAGCAATGAGCAGTTCTTC.

V usage is TRBV12-3 or TRBV12-4 and J usage is TRBJ2-7, with TRBD2 identical over 10 bases. This CDR3 is 14 amino acids long. V lost 6 bases to trimming and J lost 7 bases; unmatched junction nucleotides: 9. CDR3 sequence reads: CASSKAGGPREQYF. The CDR3 nucleotides are TGTGCCAGCAGCAAAGCGGGAGGGCCACGGGAGCAGTACTTC.

The chain combines TRBV10-3 with TRBJ2-3; 10 positions agree with TRBD2. CDR1 is ENHRY and CDR2 is SYGVKD in the germline V gene. The CDR3 has 17 amino acids. Trimming took 0 bases from V and 4 from J; bases not matched to a gene: 7. CDR3 sequence: CAISESGGLAEPDTQYF. The CDR3 region has the DNA TGTGCCATCAGTGAGTCGGGTGGACTAGCGGAACCAGATACGCAGTATTTT.

This chain connects TRBV27 to TRBJ2-5; possibly TRBD1 for D (6 bases). V was shortened by 6 bases and J by 2 bases, with 16 bases between the two germline ends. CDR3 size: 15 residues. Germline V gene sequence: CDR1 MNHEY, CDR2 SMNVEV (reference sequence). DNA for the CDR3: TGTGCCAGCAGAAGACCGGACAGTCCGCAAGAGACCCAGTACTTC. Translated: CASRRPDSPQETQYF.

This clonotype was found many times. V gene TRBV5-1 combines with J gene TRBJ2-1, with 9 positions matching TRBD2. Losses at the gene ends were 0 bases for V and 2 bases for J; bases not matched to a gene: 9. There are 18 residues in the CDR3. Germline assignment: CDR1 SGHRS and CDR2 YFSETQ. CDR3 nucleotides: TGCGCCAGCAGCTTGGCGCGTCCGACTAGCGGAGCCTACAATGAGCAGTTCTTC. Its protein is CASSLARPTSGAYNEQFF.

This clonotype has more than one count but fewer than ten. DNA for the CDR3: TGCGCCAGCAGCTTGACTGGGATGACACCAGGAGAGCAGTACTTC. Translated, it gives CASSLTGMTPGEQYF. This chain joins TRBV5-1 and TRBJ2-7; D gene ambiguous. The CDR3 spans 15 residues. CDR1 is SGHRS, CDR2 YFSETQ, per germline. V lost 1 base to trimming and J lost 7 bases, with 18 bases between them. Together with reference TRBV5-1 and TRBJ2-7, the CDR3 gives the full variable domain: KAGVTQTPRYLIKTRGQQVTLSCSPISGHRSVSWYQQTPGQGLQFLFEYFSETQRNKGNFPGRFSGRQFSNSRSEMNVSTLELGDSALYLCASSLTGMTPGEQYFGPGTRLTVT.

This clonotype has at least ten counts. The gene calls are TRBV28 and TRBJ2-7, with no clear D. V lost 4 bases, J lost 6 bases, and 22 bases lay in between. In germline, CDR1 is MDHEN, CDR2 SYDVKM. CDR3 length: 16 amino acids. The CDR3 coding sequence is TGTGCCAGCAGTTCAGACCCGGGCCCTCCGGTGGGCGAGCAGTACTTC. Translated: CASSSDPGPPVGEQYF. Looking up the rest from reference TRBV28 and TRBJ2-7 gives the full variable domain: DVKVTQSSRYLVKRTGEKVFLECVQDMDHENMFWYRQDPGLGLRLIYFSYDVKMKEKGDIPEGYSVSREKKERFSLILESASTNQTSMYLCASSSDPGPPVGEQYFGPGTRLTVT.

The sample holds a few counts of this clonotype. In DNA, the CDR3 is TGTGCCAGCAGCCCCGGGACTAGCTCGGAGGATGAGCAGTTCTTC. Amino acid sequence: CASSPGTSSEDEQFF. The rearrangement joins TRBV11-3 to TRBJ2-1; TRBD2 agrees at 9 bases. CDR3 size: 15 residues. V dropped 5 bases and J dropped 8; count of bases not matched to a gene: 10. Germline CDR1 is SGHNT and CDR2 is YENEEA.

The chain links TRBV27 to TRBJ2-5; no definite D call. Trimming pared 6 bases from V and 7 bases from J, leaving 12 bases between. This CDR3 contains 12 residues. CDR1 is MNHEY, CDR2 SMNVEV, per germline (reference sequence). The CDR3 protein is CASSFQSGTQYF. CDR3 DNA sequence: TGTGCCAGCAGCTTCCAATCAGGGACCCAGTACTTC.

This clonotype appeared a few times. The chain employs TRBV30 and TRBJ2-7; 8 bases line up with TRBD2. The CDR3 consists of 16 residues. Unmatched junction bases numbered 15, after V lost 8 bases and J lost 0 bases. CDR1 and CDR2 (germline): GTSNPN, SVGIG (reference sequence). In DNA, the CDR3 is TGTGCCCATAGCGGGATCAAATCGAAAAACTCCTACGAGCAGTACTTC. It translates to CAHSGIKSKNSYEQYF.

This clonotype has ten or more counts. The chain recombines TRBV6-2 or TRBV6-3 with TRBJ2-1; no definite D call. CDR3 length equals 12 residues. Germline CDR1 is MNHEY and CDR2 is SVGEGT. Trimming took 3 bases from V and 9 from J, leaving 9 bases between them. Here the CDR3 DNA reads TGTGCCAGCAGTTATGTGGCTTTTGAGCAGTTCTTC. This codes for CASSYVAFEQFF.

The sample holds many counts of this clonotype. The chain is built from TRBV12-3 or TRBV12-4 and TRBJ2-7, with 11 bases lining up with TRBD1. V was clipped by 6 bases and J by 6 bases; unmatched bases: 4. The CDR3 is 13 amino acids. In DNA, the CDR3 is TGTGCCAGCAGGTTGGGACAGGGGGTCGAGCAGTACTTC. Its protein is CASRLGQGVEQYF.

This clonotype was found many times. CDR3 bases: TGCAGTGCTAGTGTGGGAGGGGTGAATGAGCAGTTCTTC. It yields the protein CSASVGGVNEQFF. V and J are TRBV20-1 and TRBJ2-1, with 7 nucleotides matching TRBD2. The CDR3 spans 13 residues. Germline V lookup: CDR1 DFQATT, CDR2 SNEGSKA (reference sequence). V dropped 3 bases and J dropped 7; count of bases not matched to a gene: 6.

This clonotype was counted between two and nine times. CDR3 in amino acids: CASGLRDGLFEEQFF. CDR3 sequence (DNA): TGTGCTAGTGGTTTAAGGGACGGGCTTTTTGAAGAGCAGTTCTTC. This rearrangement joins TRBV12-5 to TRBJ2-1; D could derive from TRBD1 or TRBD2 (5 bases each). Germline loops: CDR1 LGHNT, CDR2 FRNRAP. The CDR3 has 15 residues. Trimming removed 3 bases from V and 10 bases from J, with 19 bases in between.

Only a few counts were recorded for this clonotype. The chain has TRBV11-1 and TRBJ2-6; D might be TRBD2 (6 bases). CDR1 and CDR2 from the germline V gene are SGHAT and FQDESV (reference sequence). Deletions cut 4 bases from V and 0 bases from J, with 16 bases between. The CDR3 has 18 amino acids. The CDR3 DNA follows: TGTGCCAGCAGCTCCTCTGGGGGGACGAACTCTGGGGCCAACGTCCTGACTTTC. Protein: CASSSSGGTNSGANVLTF.

The rearrangement joins TRBV20-1 to TRBJ2-1; D gene uncertain. The germline V gene has CDR1 DFQATT and CDR2 SNEGSKA (reference sequence). This CDR3 has 13 amino acids. V was trimmed by 1 base and J by 5 bases, leaving 9 bases between them. CDR3 amino acids: CSARVNLDNEQFF. As DNA, the CDR3 is TGCAGTGCTAGAGTTAACTTAGACAATGAGCAGTTCTTC.

A few counts support this clonotype. The V gene is TRBV4-3, the J gene TRBJ2-1, with TRBD2 matching 11 bases. Trimming removed 1 base from V and 0 bases from J; junction bases left unmatched: 11. Looked up from germline, CDR1 is LGHNA and CDR2 is YSLEER. The CDR3 extends over 20 amino acids. The CDR3: CASSQAPGLAALSSYNEQFF. The DNA of the CDR3 is TGCGCCAGCAGCCAAGCACCGGGACTAGCGGCCCTGAGCTCCTACAATGAGCAGTTCTTC.

The chain employs TRBV18 and TRBJ2-5; no reliable D call. This CDR3 has 15 amino acids. The V gene's germline CDR1 is KGHSH and CDR2 LQKENI. V was cut by 0 bases and J by 5 bases, with 13 bases left in between. The CDR3 here is CASSPPIGVDETQYF. CDR3 nucleotides: TGTGCCAGCTCACCACCGATCGGCGTCGATGAGACCCAGTACTTC.

This clonotype has just a few counts. The rearrangement joins TRBV28 to TRBJ1-4; the D gene is possibly TRBD1 (5 bases). The V end lost 2 bases, the J end lost 0 bases, and 7 bases lay between the germline ends. Germline V CDR1 and CDR2: MDHEN, SYDVKM. The CDR3 loop spans 15 amino acids. The CDR3 reads CASSLTGATNEKLFF. The CDR3 nucleotides are TGTGCCAGCAGTTTAACGGGGGCAACTAATGAAAAACTGTTTTTT.

The gene calls are TRBV28 and TRBJ2-1, with D unresolved. V lost 5 bases and J 3 bases, leaving 11 bases between the germline ends. CDR3 size: 14 residues. CDR1 is MDHEN and CDR2 is SYDVKM in the germline V gene. CDR3 DNA sequence: TGTGCCAGCAGTGGGATGAGGAACTACAATGAGCAGTTCTTC. Translated: CASSGMRNYNEQFF. Using reference TRBV28 and TRBJ2-1 for the parts outside the CDR3, the full variable domain is DVKVTQSSRYLVKRTGEKVFLECVQDMDHENMFWYRQDPGLGLRLIYFSYDVKMKEKGDIPEGYSVSREKKERFSLILESASTNQTSMYLCASSGMRNYNEQFFGPGTRLTVL.

A remark on this clonotype: The junction departs from germline at one end; a sequencing error may be responsible. The chain recombines TRBV5-1 with TRBJ2-7; D possibly corresponds to TRBD2 (5 bases). The CDR3 loop spans 14 amino acids. Germline lookup yields CDR1 SGHRS and CDR2 YFSETQ. CDR3 protein: CASSLGGVTYELYF. The CDR3 DNA reads TGCGCCAGCAGCTTGGGGGGAGTCACCTACGAGCTGTACTTC. Variable domain in full (rest from reference TRBV5-1 and TRBJ2-7): KAGVTQTPRYLIKTRGQQVTLSCSPISGHRSVSWYQQTPGQGLQFLFEYFSETQRNKGNFPGRFSGRQFSNSRSEMNVSTLELGDSALYLCASSLGGVTYELYFGPGTRLTVT.

The chain uses TRBV5-1 and TRBJ1-1; D is perhaps TRBD1 (5 bases). Germline CDR1 and CDR2: SGHRS and YFSETQ. This CDR3 is built from 15 residues. Trimming pared 4 bases from V and 0 bases from J, leaving 13 bases between. DNA for the CDR3: TGCGCCAGCAGCCGAATAGGGACCATGAACACTGAAGCTTTCTTT. Encoded protein: CASSRIGTMNTEAFF. Together with reference TRBV5-1 and TRBJ1-1, the CDR3 gives the full variable domain: KAGVTQTPRYLIKTRGQQVTLSCSPISGHRSVSWYQQTPGQGLQFLFEYFSETQRNKGNFPGRFSGRQFSNSRSEMNVSTLELGDSALYLCASSRIGTMNTEAFFGQGTRLTVV.

This chain joins TRBV28 and TRBJ2-7; perhaps TRBD1 as D (5 bases). Per germline, CDR1 MDHEN and CDR2 SYDVKM. V was clipped by 3 bases and J by 3 bases, with 12 bases between them. The CDR3 has 14 amino acids. The CDR3 here is CASSFDSTVYEQYF. The DNA of the CDR3 is TGTGCCAGCAGTTTCGATTCGACAGTCTACGAGCAGTACTTC.

The gene calls are TRBV7-2 and TRBJ2-7, with D perhaps matching TRBD1 or TRBD2 (5 bases each). Germline lookup yields CDR1 SGHTA and CDR2 FQGNSA. This CDR3 contains 12 residues. V was pared by 8 bases and J by 2 bases, with 10 bases between. CDR3 sequence (DNA): TGTGCCAGCCTGGGGACGCCCTACGAGCAGTACTTC. As protein: CASLGTPYEQYF.

This clonotype was detected many times. V usage is TRBV4-3 and J usage is TRBJ2-7, with TRBD2 identical over 8 bases. J lost 7 bases, V lost 0 bases, and 14 bases had no gene match. CDR1 is LGHNA, CDR2 YSLEER, per germline. The CDR3 contains 17 residues. The CDR3 sequence: CASSQDPAGALVGEQYF. Written as DNA, the CDR3 is TGCGCCAGCAGCCAAGATCCAGCGGGGGCCTTGGTGGGAGAGCAGTACTTC.